This T cell receptor gamma chain was sequenced for a study of γδ T cells in repeated Plasmodium falciparum infection. Study-level background: Each infection was followed by sampling at 21 days, plus baseline and some pre-infection draws. Study results and caveats: The Malian cohort came from a small rural village of predominantly one ethnic group. Many TCRgamma sequences overlapped between individuals in stable Vgamma9/Vdelta2+ repertoires.

Gammadelta T cells were flow-sorted from PBMC into Vgamma9/Vdelta2+ and Vdelta2-negative populations for bulk analysis. There are many counts of this clone. Its antigen is unknown. Trimming cost V 0 bases and J 16 bases; bases outside gene matches: 12. The CDR3 runs to 12 residues. Germline CDR1 is VTNTFY and CDR2 is YDVSTARD (reference sequence). Sequencing covered both gamma and delta TCR chains per sample. TCRdb applied CATT to the multiplex PCR reads for clone calling. The top ten clones hold approximately 19% of a sample with about 30,000 gamma-chain clones, around 1.4% of them seen once. The chain employs TRGV3 and TRGJ1 or TRGJ2. The TCR was taken from a pool of human donors (malaria-infected and uninfected, not separated). The sample was gamma-delta T cells from blood. The CDR3 nucleotides read TGTGCCACCTGGGACAGGCCTAATCGTAGTCTCTTT. Its protein product is CATWDRPNRSLF.